This T cell receptor (beta chain) appears in the sequencing data of a study of cytomegalovirus exposure and HLA in healthy donors. The donors were part of the validation cohort of roughly 130 subjects. That cohort was separate from the first cohort, which comprised 500 to 700 subjects. This table comes from immunoSEQ multiplex PCR, and its TCRdb copy is limited to in-frame clones, with some not included. This sample has 100,000 to 150,000 clones, with roughly 94% found just once. The study's findings and limits: Associated with cytomegalovirus, according to the listing, were some 180 TCR beta chains. Both high specificity and high sensitivity reportedly marked the classifier's diagnosis of cytomegalovirus status. The tendency of first-cohort TCR clusters to co-occur in the roughly 110 validation repertoires emerged from a later analysis.

This clone was seen only once. Its antigen is as yet unknown. This clonotype originated in a woman aged 18-29 years in good health and CMV-seronegative. Sequencing input: PBMCs.

CDR3 nucleotides: TGTGCCAGCTCACCTGGGACAGACAGCCAGCCCCAGCATTTT. It yields the protein CASSPGTDSQPQHF. This chain joins TRBV18 and TRBJ1-5; 7 bases are shared with TRBD1. Germline assignment: CDR1 KGHSH and CDR2 LQKENI. V gave up 3 bases and J gave up 7 bases; unmatched junction bases: 6. CDR3 length: 14 amino acids.